This TCR beta chain was found in a study of cytomegalovirus exposure and HLA in healthy donors. Study information: A data release that came early held some 84 million unique TCRs from HLA-typed donors. Points from the study as a whole: TCR beta chain V- and J-gene trimming was linked, in a later analysis, to a missense variant in DCLRE1C. Despite most TCR sequences being rare, some public TCRs occurred in many donors.

Primers for the PCR totalled 60 Vbeta and 13 Jbeta. Profiling relied on immunoSEQ multiplex PCR, and the TCRdb table lists in-frame clones only, not all of them. The repertoire includes over 150,000 clones, around 80% of them detected once, and 1.2% sits in the top ten. As to this clone: Its antigen remains unknown.

Germline CDR1 reads SGHTA; CDR2 reads FQGTGA. CDR3 length: 13 residues. The trim removed 2 bases at V and 5 bases at J, leaving 0 bases unmatched. The chain recombines TRBV7-3 with TRBJ2-5; TRBD2 matches at 9 bases. The source of this sequence is a boy aged 2-9 years in good health and CMV-seronegative. Sequences were obtained from PBMCs. The CDR3 loop reads CASSLLAGETQYF. DNA for the CDR3: TGTGCCAGCAGCTTACTAGCGGGGGAGACCCAGTACTTC.